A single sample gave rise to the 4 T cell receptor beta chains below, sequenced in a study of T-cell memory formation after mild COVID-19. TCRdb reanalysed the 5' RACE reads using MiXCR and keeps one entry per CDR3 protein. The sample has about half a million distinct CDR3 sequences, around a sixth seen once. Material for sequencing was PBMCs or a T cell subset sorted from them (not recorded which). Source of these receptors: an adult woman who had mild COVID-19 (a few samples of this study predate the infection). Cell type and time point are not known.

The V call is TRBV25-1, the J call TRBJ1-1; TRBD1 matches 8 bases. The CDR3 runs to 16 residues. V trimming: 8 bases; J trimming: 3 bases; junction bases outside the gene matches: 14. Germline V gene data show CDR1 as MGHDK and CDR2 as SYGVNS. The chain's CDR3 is CASQPMIGTGDTEAFF. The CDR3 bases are TGTGCCAGCCAACCCATGATAGGGACAGGAGACACTGAAGCTTTCTTT.

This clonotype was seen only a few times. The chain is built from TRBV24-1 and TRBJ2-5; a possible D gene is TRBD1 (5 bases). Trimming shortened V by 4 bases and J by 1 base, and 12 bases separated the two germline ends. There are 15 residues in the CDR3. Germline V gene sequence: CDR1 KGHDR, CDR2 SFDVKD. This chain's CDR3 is CATSDPDSRQETQYF. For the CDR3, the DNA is TGTGCCACCAGTGACCCCGACAGCCGCCAAGAGACCCAGTACTTC.

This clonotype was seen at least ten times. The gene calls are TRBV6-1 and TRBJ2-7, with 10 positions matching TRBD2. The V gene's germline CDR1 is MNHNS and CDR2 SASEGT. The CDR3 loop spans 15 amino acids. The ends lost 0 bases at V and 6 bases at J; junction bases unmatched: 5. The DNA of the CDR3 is TGTGCCAGCAGTGAAGCAGGAGCGGGAGGGTTCGAGCAGTACTTC. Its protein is CASSEAGAGGFEQYF.

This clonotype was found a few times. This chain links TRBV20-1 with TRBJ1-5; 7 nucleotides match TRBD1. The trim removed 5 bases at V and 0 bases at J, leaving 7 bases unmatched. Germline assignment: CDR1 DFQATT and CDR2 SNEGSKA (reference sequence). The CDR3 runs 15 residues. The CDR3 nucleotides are TGCAGTGCTCTAGGGACAGTGATTAGCAATCAGCCCCAGCATTTT. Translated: CSALGTVISNQPQHF.